The T cell receptor (beta chain) described here comes from a study of blood T cell repertoires in COVID-19. Looking at the study overall: T cells, B-cell-depleted T cells, or PBMCs provided the cDNA or gDNA that served as material.

Original processing methods: By means of reference gene primer amplification, nucleated cell counts were estimated. TCRdb's table, derived via immunoSEQ multiplex PCR, lists solely in-frame clones and lacks some. That table is the source of V, J and clone size, and D and trimming were worked out from the DNA. The table has roughly 140,000 clones, 70% to 90% seen once; the top ten hold 8%. The V gene's germline CDR1 is SEHNR and CDR2 FQNEAQ (reference sequence). The CDR3 loop spans 13 amino acids. The ends were cut back, 5 bases at V and 4 bases at J, with 11 bases in the middle. This clone occurred a few times. One Seattle source followed patients from active infection through their disease course.

This TCR was sampled from a woman aged 55-75 years with COVID-19, enrolled during active disease. The genes are TRBV7-9 and TRBJ1-2; a weak D match, TRBD1 (5 bases). Material: peripheral blood. The DNA for the CDR3 is TGTGCCAGCAGCCCAGGGCAGTTCTATGGCTACACCTTC. This translates into CASSPGQFYGYTF.